The 30 T cell receptor beta chains presented below share a single source sample, sequenced in a study of shared clonotypes between healthy human individuals. Sequenced by immunoSEQ multiplex PCR; TCRdb stores in-frame clones only, minus some. The sample carries millions of clones, roughly 96% recorded once. Sequencing was carried out using naive CD4+ T cells sorted from blood. Subset defined: CD45RA+ positively selected. These receptor sequences come from a young man in good health.

This clone has a single count. The rearrangement joins TRBV5-4 to TRBJ2-5, with D possibly being TRBD2 (6 bases). Between the trimmed V and J ends, which lost 0 bases and 5 bases, there was a span of 14 bases. This CDR3 has 15 amino acids. Germline CDR1 is SGHNT and CDR2 is YYREEE (reference sequence). The CDR3 spells CASSLGGKGLETQYF. Here the CDR3 DNA reads TGTGCCAGCAGCTTGGGAGGGAAGGGACTGGAGACCCAGTACTTC.

The chain links TRBV4-2 to TRBJ1-4; 11 bases align to TRBD1. V lost 4 bases to trimming and J lost 3 bases; unmatched junction nucleotides: 7. Per the germline V gene, CDR1 is LGHNA and CDR2 is YNFKEQ. This CDR3 contains 17 residues. In DNA form, the CDR3 reads TGTGCCAGCAGCCCTTCGGGACAGGGGGAGGCTAATGAAAAACTGTTTTTT. This gives the protein CASSPSGQGEANEKLFF.

CDR3 protein: CASSLAGTGNTGELFF. In DNA form, the CDR3 reads TGTGCCAGCAGCTTAGCCGGGACAGGGAACACCGGGGAGCTGTTTTTT. The chain links TRBV11-2 to TRBJ2-2; TRBD1 matches at 8 bases. Germline V gene data show CDR1 as SGHAT and CDR2 as FQNNGV. V shed 1 base and J 1 base; nucleotides not matched to a gene: 2. The CDR3 loop spans 16 amino acids.

V usage is TRBV5-1 and J usage is TRBJ1-1, with D possibly being TRBD1 (6 bases). The ends were cut back, 4 bases at V and 6 bases at J, with 16 bases in the middle. The CDR3 has 14 residues. Per the germline V gene, CDR1 is SGHRS and CDR2 is YFSETQ. CDR3 region: CASSPGGGLSEAFF. The CDR3, as DNA: TGCGCCAGCAGCCCCGGGGGGGGGCTTTCTGAAGCTTTCTTT.

The rearrangement links TRBV9 to TRBJ2-7; 7 bases fit TRBD2. The junction had 6 bases not matched to a gene; V was cut back by 4 bases and J by 2 bases. Germline V gene sequence: CDR1 SGDLS, CDR2 YYNGEE. The CDR3 runs to 14 residues. CDR3 loop: CASSPLTSAYEQYF. The CDR3 DNA sequence: TGTGCCAGCAGCCCCCTAACTAGCGCCTACGAGCAGTACTTC.

The gene calls are TRBV7-2 and TRBJ2-4, with 7 bases that match TRBD2. In germline, CDR1 is SGHTA, CDR2 FQGNSA. V shed 4 bases and J 4 bases; nucleotides not matched to a gene: 7. The CDR3 is 15 amino acids. The CDR3: CASSSGGSGKNIQYF. CDR3 in DNA: TGTGCCAGCAGCTCAGGCGGGAGTGGGAAAAACATTCAGTACTTC.

The V gene is TRBV14, the J gene TRBJ2-1, with TRBD2 as a possible D gene (6 bases). Germline values: CDR1 SGHDN, CDR2 FVKESK. V was clipped by 2 bases and J by 9 bases, with 11 bases between them. The CDR3 is 13 residues long. The CDR3 protein is CASSQPQGGEQFF. For the CDR3, the DNA is TGTGCCAGCAGCCAACCCCAGGGAGGTGAGCAGTTCTTC.

The chain carries TRBV6-5 and TRBJ2-7, with D possibly being TRBD1 (5 bases). Germline CDR1 is MNHEY and CDR2 is SVGAGI. The CDR3 loop spans 14 amino acids. The V gene lost 2 bases and the J gene lost 3 bases, with 11 bases spanning the gap. The CDR3 nucleotides read TGTGCCAGCAGTTACGACGCAGGGTACTACGAGCAGTACTTC. Protein: CASSYDAGYYEQYF.

The genes are TRBV7-2 and TRBJ2-7; 9 nucleotides match TRBD1. Germline CDR1 is SGHTA and CDR2 is FQGNSA. CDR3 length: 15 residues. V lost 5 bases to trimming and J lost 2 bases; unmatched junction nucleotides: 7. CDR3 in DNA: TGTGCCAGCAGCCGTGCCGGGACAGGGACCTACGAGCAGTACTTC. This translates into CASSRAGTGTYEQYF. The full variable domain, in which reference TRBV7-2 and TRBJ2-7 provide the parts outside the CDR3, is GAGVSQSPSNKVTEKGKDVELRCDPISGHTALYWYRQSLGQGLEFLIYFQGNSAPDKSGLPSDRFSAERTGGSVSTLTIQRTQQEDSAVYLCASSRAGTGTYEQYFGPGTRLTVT.

The chain carries TRBV5-6 and TRBJ2-1; 8 positions match TRBD2. CDR3 length: 15 residues. The germline V gene has CDR1 SGHDT and CDR2 YYEEEE. J lost 6 bases, V lost 5 bases, and 10 bases had no gene match. Written as DNA, the CDR3 is TGTGCCAGCAGGACCTCGGGAGGGGCCGTCAATGAGCAGTTCTTC. Encoded protein: CASRTSGGAVNEQFF.

The chain employs TRBV6-5 and TRBJ2-6, with D maybe TRBD1 (6 bases). The germline V and J ends were trimmed by 6 bases and 2 bases, with 11 bases remaining between them. The length of the CDR3 is 15 residues. Looked up from germline, CDR1 is MNHEY and CDR2 is SVGAGI. The CDR3 protein is CASSNYRAGANVLTF. CDR3 in DNA: TGTGCCAGCAGCAACTACAGGGCTGGGGCCAACGTCCTGACTTTC.

This clone was detected a few times. Written as DNA, the CDR3 is TGTGCCAGCAGCCAGGGTTCTCAGACACCAACCTATGGCTACACCTTC. Its translation is CASSQGSQTPTYGYTF. The V call is TRBV4-2, the J call TRBJ1-2; D not resolved. V gave up 3 bases and J gave up 4 bases, with 18 bases separating them. This CDR3 region has 16 residues. Germline CDR1 is LGHNA and CDR2 is YNFKEQ.

The chain employs TRBV5-6 and TRBJ2-7; 11 nucleotides agree with TRBD1. Trimming at V came to 6 bases and at J to 4 bases, leaving 9 bases not matched to a gene. Germline CDR1 SGHDT, CDR2 YYEEEE. This CDR3 region has 15 residues. The CDR3 here is CASIPSGTGGYEQYF. Here the CDR3 DNA reads TGTGCCAGCATCCCATCCGGGACAGGGGGTTACGAGCAGTACTTC.

V is TRBV10-3 and J is TRBJ2-3, with D maybe TRBD2 (7 bases). Germline V gene lookup returns CDR1 ENHRY and CDR2 SYGVKD. The CDR3 is 14 amino acids. V shed 7 bases and J shed 2 bases, with 13 bases lying between them. The CDR3 nucleotides read TGTGCCATCAAGGCGGGGGCCGACACAGATACGCAGTATTTT. This encodes CAIKAGADTDTQYF.

The V gene is TRBV28, the J gene TRBJ2-5; weak D call: TRBD2 (6 bases). Germline lookup yields CDR1 MDHEN and CDR2 SYDVKM. This CDR3 is built from 11 residues. V was trimmed by 7 bases and J by 8 bases, leaving 11 bases between them. The CDR3: CASIGGLTQYF. CDR3 nucleotide sequence: TGTGCCAGCATTGGAGGGCTAACCCAGTACTTC.

The V call is TRBV5-1, the J call TRBJ1-4; tentatively, D is TRBD1 (6 bases). The germline gives CDR1 SGHRS, CDR2 YFSETQ. The CDR3 sequence is 15 residues long. Trimming took 3 bases from V and 4 from J, leaving 13 bases between them. The CDR3 sequence is CASSSSGALNEKLFF. DNA of the CDR3: TGCGCCAGCAGCTCGTCAGGGGCCCTTAATGAAAAACTGTTTTTT. Filled out from reference TRBV5-1 and TRBJ1-4, the complete variable domain reads KAGVTQTPRYLIKTRGQQVTLSCSPISGHRSVSWYQQTPGQGLQFLFEYFSETQRNKGNFPGRFSGRQFSNSRSEMNVSTLELGDSALYLCASSSSGALNEKLFFGSGTQLSVL.

The V call is TRBV19, the J call TRBJ2-1; TRBD1 agrees at 7 bases. Germline V lookup: CDR1 LNHDA, CDR2 SQIVND (reference sequence). This CDR3 contains 14 residues. After removal of 3 bases from V and 4 bases from J, the junction contained 3 bases not matched to a gene. CDR3 sequence reads: CASSIIQGYNEQFF. CDR3 nucleotides: TGTGCCAGTAGTATCATACAGGGGTACAATGAGCAGTTCTTC.

This clone is a singleton in its sample. The V and J genes are TRBV7-9 and TRBJ2-2; D possibly corresponds to TRBD2 (6 bases). Germline V gene data show CDR1 as SEHNR and CDR2 as FQNEAQ (reference sequence). V shed 2 bases and J shed 2 bases, with 9 bases lying between them. The CDR3 sequence is 15 residues long. The DNA for the CDR3 is TGTGCCAGCAGCTTAAGGCGGGGTAACACCGGGGAGCTGTTTTTT. Translating gives CASSLRRGNTGELFF.

Note on this clone: Other nucleotide sequences in the sample specify the same CDR3. This chain connects TRBV7-2 to TRBJ2-1, with 8 bases identical to TRBD2. This CDR3 is 15 amino acids long. V trimming: 6 bases; J trimming: 0 bases; junction bases outside the gene matches: 4. Per the germline V gene, CDR1 is SGHTA and CDR2 is FQGNSA. The CDR3 loop is CASSLSGGSYNEQFF. The CDR3 DNA sequence: TGTGCCAGCAGTTTAAGCGGGGGCTCCTACAATGAGCAGTTCTTC.

To note about this clone: Other DNA sequences from this sample encode an identical CDR3 as well. V gene TRBV20-1 combines with J gene TRBJ2-5; D is uncertain. Germline V gives CDR1 DFQATT, CDR2 SNEGSKA (reference sequence). V lost 3 bases and J 4 bases, leaving 3 bases between the germline ends. CDR3 length: 10 amino acids. In DNA, the CDR3 is TGCAGTGCTAGCGGAGAGACCCAGTACTTC. Translating it yields CSASGETQYF.

This chain joins TRBV6-4 and TRBJ1-2, with a tentative D call TRBD1 (5 bases). CDR3 size: 14 residues. The V end was cut by 4 bases, the J end by 3 bases, with 12 bases between. Germline CDR1 reads MRHNA; CDR2 reads SNTAGT. The CDR3, as DNA: TGTGCCAGCAGTGCCGGGGGATCGGACTATGGCTACACCTTC. Encoded protein: CASSAGGSDYGYTF.

The chain links TRBV9 to TRBJ2-3; 9 bases are shared with TRBD2. This CDR3 contains 13 residues. After removal of 2 bases from V and 10 bases from J, the junction contained 5 bases not matched to a gene. Germline-derived CDR1 and CDR2 are SGDLS and YYNGEE. The CDR3 DNA is TGTGCCAGCAGCGTCACTAGCGGGTCAGCGCAGTATTTT. Amino acids: CASSVTSGSAQYF.

This clone was detected once. The chain employs TRBV11-3 and TRBJ2-1, with D hard to call. The V and J ends lost 5 bases and 5 bases respectively, with 10 bases between them. Looked up from germline, CDR1 is SGHNT and CDR2 is YENEEA. The CDR3 is 13 amino acids. This CDR3 is CASSLFWNNEQFF. Written as DNA, the CDR3 is TGTGCCAGCAGCCTATTTTGGAACAATGAGCAGTTCTTC. Full variable domain (outside the CDR3, taken from reference TRBV11-3 and TRBJ2-1): EAGVVQSPRYKIIEKKQPVAFWCNPISGHNTLYWYLQNLGQGPELLIRYENEEAVDDSQLPKDRFSAERLKGVDSTLKIQPAELGDSAVYLCASSLFWNNEQFFGPGTRLTVL.

The V call is TRBV6-5, the J call TRBJ2-5; D gene ambiguous. Germline V lookup: CDR1 MNHEY, CDR2 SVGAGI. With 1 base removed from V and 2 bases from J, the gap between germline ends came to 8 bases. The CDR3 is 14 amino acids. CDR3 DNA: TGTGCCAGCAGTTACTTATCCGATCAAGAGACCCAGTACTTC. This encodes CASSYLSDQETQYF.

The rearrangement uses TRBV29-1 and TRBJ1-1; D is perhaps TRBD1 (6 bases). CDR3 length: 16 residues. V was cut by 3 bases and J by 7 bases, with 24 bases left in between. The V gene's germline CDR1 is SQVTM and CDR2 ANQGSEA. Here the CDR3 DNA reads TGCAGCGTTGACCTGGGACATCGTGGCATGGGAGGTGAAGCTTTCTTT. Its translation: CSVDLGHRGMGGEAFF.

This chain joins TRBV7-9 and TRBJ1-1; D unresolved. CDR3 length: 14 residues. CDR1 is SEHNR, CDR2 FQNEAQ, per germline (reference sequence). V was cut by 1 base and J by 2 bases, with 8 bases left in between. Here the CDR3 reads CASSLVQGNTEAFF. The CDR3 DNA reads TGTGCCAGCAGCTTAGTCCAAGGCAACACTGAAGCTTTCTTT.

V usage is TRBV30 and J usage is TRBJ1-2; D possibly corresponds to TRBD1 (6 bases). CDR3 size: 14 residues. CDR1 is GTSNPN and CDR2 is SVGIG in the germline V gene (reference sequence). The V end was cut by 0 bases, the J end by 6 bases, with 14 bases between. DNA of the CDR3: TGTGCCTGGAGTGTACAGGTCAGGGGTCATGGCTACACCTTC. Translated: CAWSVQVRGHGYTF.

On this clone: A read error may account for a junction end that differs from germline. This rearrangement joins TRBV2 to TRBJ1-1; D remains unclear. The CDR3 extends over 11 amino acids. Germline-derived CDR1 and CDR2 are SNHLY and FYNNEI. This chain's CDR3 is CASSEPQLARF. CDR3 coding DNA: TGTGCCAGCAGTGAACCCCAACTAGCTCGCTTT.

In this sample, this clone turned up once. The V call is TRBV6-5, the J call TRBJ1-2; D gene unclear. The germline V gene encodes CDR1 MNHEY and CDR2 SVGAGI. The germline V and J ends were trimmed by 10 bases and 3 bases, with 15 bases remaining between them. The CDR3 covers 13 residues. The CDR3 DNA reads TGTGCCACAAGCCATCCGGCCCACTATGGCTACACCTTC. This codes for CATSHPAHYGYTF.

The chain is built from TRBV28 and TRBJ1-3; 8 bases fit TRBD1. The CDR3 runs 14 residues. Germline assignment: CDR1 MDHEN and CDR2 SYDVKM. V lost 8 bases, J lost 2 bases, and 5 bases stayed unmatched. In nucleotides, the CDR3 is TGTGCCAGCGGGCAGGGGGCGGCTGGAAACACCATATATTTT. Translated: CASGQGAAGNTIYF.